This T cell receptor beta chain was captured by sequencing in a study of shared clonotypes between healthy human individuals. Looking at the study overall: In total, the donors were two women and a few men aged 18 to 49. Broader study findings: Few donors limited the genetic and exposure-history diversity represented. Sampling was confined to blood; repertoires within tissues likely differ.

Clones were sequenced by immunoSEQ multiplex PCR, and TCRdb holds only the in-frame ones, with some missing. This sample has about 2.4 million clones; approximately 94% occur once, and the top ten carry approximately 0.37%. About this clone: Its antigen is unidentified.

A CD45RA+ naive subset and a CD45RA-negative memory subset were split from CD4+ cells. The CDR3 is made up of 16 amino acids. Trimming cost V 5 bases and J 0 bases, with 14 bases left between them. Looked up from germline, CDR1 is SGHVS and CDR2 is FQNEAQ. The receptor was isolated from a young man in good health. Some clones in this sample may be carry-over from other donors' samples. Sample: naive CD4+ T cells from PBMCs. This sample's subset: CD45RA+ positively selected. The chain recombines TRBV7-8 with TRBJ2-1; TRBD2 is a possible D gene (5 bases). The CDR3 reads CASSPRVGSSYNEQFF. Written as DNA, the CDR3 is TGTGCCAGCAGCCCGCGGGTCGGATCCTCCTACAATGAGCAGTTCTTC.